Listed here are 13 T cell receptor beta chains from one sample, sequenced in a study of cytomegalovirus exposure and HLA in healthy donors (dated by TCRdb to 2016 to 2017). Library preparation used the immunoSEQ multiplex PCR assay. Imported from immuneACCESS, the table was reduced by TCRdb to in-frame sequences with V and J called. These copies leave out some clones; in studies compared against another copy, an unresolved V gene accounts for under half, and the cause of the remainder is not known. In this sample the table shows 100,000 to 150,000 clones, roughly nine tenths of which occur a single time. Jointly, the top ten make up about 3.7% of the sample. The sample consisted of PBMCs. Receptor source: a man aged 25-45 years in good health and CMV-seronegative.

V is TRBV5-1 and J is TRBJ1-1; 8 positions match TRBD1. Germline V lookup: CDR1 SGHRS, CDR2 YFSETQ. Losses at the gene ends were 4 bases for V and 1 base for J; bases not matched to a gene: 6. The CDR3 totals 15 residues. The CDR3 DNA reads as TGCGCCAGCAGCATCCAGGGGGCCGGGAACACTGAAGCTTTCTTT. It codes for CASSIQGAGNTEAFF.

This chain joins TRBV5-8 and TRBJ2-7, with 10 bases aligning to TRBD1. Germline CDR1 and CDR2: SGHTS and YDEGEE. The CDR3 consists of 17 residues. V was pared by 4 bases and J by 1 base, with 11 bases of the junction left unmatched. The CDR3 DNA follows: TGTGCCAGCAGCCCGCGGTACGACAGGGGGCGATCCTACGAGCAGTACTTC. Protein sequence: CASSPRYDRGRSYEQYF.

The rearrangement joins TRBV28 to TRBJ1-2, with 7 bases identical to TRBD1. Losses at the gene ends were 5 bases for V and 6 bases for J; bases not matched to a gene: 12. Germline CDR1 MDHEN, CDR2 SYDVKM. The CDR3 totals 15 residues. CDR3 DNA: TGTGCCAGCAGTACCGCCGCGACACAGGGGAATGGCTACACCTTC. It translates to CASSTAATQGNGYTF.

This sequence joins TRBV11-2 and TRBJ2-3; D is uncertain. The CDR3 covers 12 residues. V lost 2 bases and J lost 5, with 5 bases in between. Germline CDR1 reads SGHAT; CDR2 reads FQNNGV. CDR3 nucleotide sequence: TGTGCCAGCAGCTTAAGAGAAGATACGCAGTATTTT. This translates into CASSLREDTQYF.

V and J are TRBV5-1 and TRBJ2-7, with D tentatively TRBD2 (6 bases). Germline V gene lookup returns CDR1 SGHRS and CDR2 YFSETQ. V lost 0 bases, J lost 3 bases, and 10 bases lay in between. This CDR3 region has 14 residues. CDR3 nucleotides: TGCGCCAGCAGCTTGGCGGGGGAGTTCTACGAGCAGTACTTC. Translated: CASSLAGEFYEQYF.

This clone was recorded a few times. The chain links TRBV10-3 to TRBJ2-7; 7 bases are shared with TRBD2. V was pared by 8 bases and J by 2 bases, with 3 bases of the junction left unmatched. CDR1 ENHRY and CDR2 SYGVKD come from the germline V gene. This CDR3 has 12 amino acids. The CDR3 spells CAIAGLPYEQYF. As DNA, the CDR3 is TGTGCCATCGCGGGACTACCCTACGAGCAGTACTTC.

The chain has TRBV19 and TRBJ2-1; 8 positions agree with TRBD1. The CDR3 loop spans 16 amino acids. The germline gives CDR1 LNHDA, CDR2 SQIVND (reference sequence). Trimming at V came to 5 bases and at J to 6 bases, leaving 12 bases not matched to a gene. The CDR3 region has the DNA TGTGCCAGTAGTGCCCTAACAGGGGGGTGGGGCAATGAGCAGTTCTTC. This translates into CASSALTGGWGNEQFF.

The chain uses TRBV7-2 and TRBJ1-2; D is ambiguous. CDR3 length equals 15 residues. V was cut by 1 base and J by 0 bases, with 9 bases left in between. Per the germline V gene, CDR1 is SGHTA and CDR2 is FQGNSA. DNA of the CDR3: TGTGCCAGCAGCTTAGACAGACTATCTAACTATGGCTACACCTTC. It codes for CASSLDRLSNYGYTF.

This clone came up a few times. The chain recombines TRBV7-2 with TRBJ2-1; 7 positions agree with TRBD1. Unmatched junction bases numbered 6, after V lost 5 bases and J lost 2 bases. Per germline, CDR1 SGHTA and CDR2 FQGNSA. The CDR3 loop spans 15 amino acids. The CDR3 DNA is TGTGCCAGCAGCCCTGGACAGGAACCCTACAATGAGCAGTTCTTC. Protein: CASSPGQEPYNEQFF.

The chain links TRBV9 to TRBJ1-3; TRBD1 matches at 7 bases. The germline V gene encodes CDR1 SGDLS and CDR2 YYNGEE. CDR3 length: 14 residues. Trimming took 2 bases from V and 4 from J; bases not matched to a gene: 3. CDR3 DNA sequence: TGTGCCAGCAGCGTGACAGGGCCCGGAAACACCATATATTTT. Protein sequence: CASSVTGPGNTIYF. Combining the CDR3 with reference TRBV9 and TRBJ1-3 gives the whole variable domain DSGVTQTPKHLITATGQRVTLRCSPRSGDLSVYWYQQSLDQGLQFLIQYYNGEERAKGNILERFSAQQFPDLHSELNLSSLELGDSALYFCASSVTGPGNTIYFGEGSWLTVV.

This clone was detected only a few times. This chain connects TRBV18 to TRBJ1-5, with 7 bases aligning to TRBD1. The CDR3 has 12 amino acids. J lost 7 bases, V lost 3 bases, and 0 bases had no gene match. Germline lookup yields CDR1 KGHSH and CDR2 LQKENI. The CDR3 nucleotides are TGTGCCAGCTCACCGGACAGGCAGCCCCAGCATTTT. Its protein is CASSPDRQPQHF.

This clone has just a few counts. The gene calls are TRBV27 and TRBJ2-7; weak D call: TRBD1 (6 bases). In germline, CDR1 is MNHEY, CDR2 SMNVEV (reference sequence). The CDR3 is 14 amino acids. V dropped 3 bases and J dropped 0 bases, with 9 bases sitting between them. In nucleotides, the CDR3 is TGTGCCAGCAGTTTGGGGGCCCTCTCCTACGAGCAGTACTTC. Residues: CASSLGALSYEQYF.

The chain uses TRBV5-4 and TRBJ1-1; no reliable D call. The germline V gene encodes CDR1 SGHNT and CDR2 YYREEE (reference sequence). CDR3 length: 15 residues. V was pared by 4 bases and J by 0 bases, with 13 bases between. The CDR3 DNA reads TGTGCCAGCAGCCCCTCGGGTTCGATGAACACTGAAGCTTTCTTT. This gives the protein CASSPSGSMNTEAFF.